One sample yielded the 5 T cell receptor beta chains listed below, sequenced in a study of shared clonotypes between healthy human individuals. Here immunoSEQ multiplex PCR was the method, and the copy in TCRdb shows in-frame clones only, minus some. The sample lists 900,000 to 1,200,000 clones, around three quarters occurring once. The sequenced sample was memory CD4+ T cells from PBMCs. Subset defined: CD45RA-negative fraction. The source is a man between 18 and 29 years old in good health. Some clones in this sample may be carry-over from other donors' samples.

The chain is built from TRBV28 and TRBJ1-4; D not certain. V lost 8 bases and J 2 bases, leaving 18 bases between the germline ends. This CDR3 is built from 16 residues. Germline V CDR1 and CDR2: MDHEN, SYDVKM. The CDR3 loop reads CASGGALGGTNEKLFF. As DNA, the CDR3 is TGTGCCAGCGGCGGCGCTCTAGGTGGGACTAATGAAAAACTGTTTTTT.

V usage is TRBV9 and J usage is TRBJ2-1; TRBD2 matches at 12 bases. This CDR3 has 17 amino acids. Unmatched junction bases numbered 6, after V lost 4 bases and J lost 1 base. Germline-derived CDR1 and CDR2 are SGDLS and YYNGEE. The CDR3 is CASSPGLAGNSYNEQFF. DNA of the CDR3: TGTGCCAGCAGCCCCGGACTAGCGGGAAATTCCTACAATGAGCAGTTCTTC.

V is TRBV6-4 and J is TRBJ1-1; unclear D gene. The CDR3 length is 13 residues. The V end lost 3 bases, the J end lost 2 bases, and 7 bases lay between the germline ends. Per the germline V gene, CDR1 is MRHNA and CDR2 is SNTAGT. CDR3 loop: CASSETPNTEAFF. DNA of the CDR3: TGTGCCAGCAGTGAGACACCTAACACTGAAGCTTTCTTT.

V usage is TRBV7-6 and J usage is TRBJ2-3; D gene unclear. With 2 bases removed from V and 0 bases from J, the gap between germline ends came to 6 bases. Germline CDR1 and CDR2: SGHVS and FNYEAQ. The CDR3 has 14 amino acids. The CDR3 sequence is CASSLSGSTDTQYF. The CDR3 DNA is TGTGCCAGCAGCTTATCCGGGAGCACAGATACGCAGTATTTT. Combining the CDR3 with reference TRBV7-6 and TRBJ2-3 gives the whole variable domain GAGVSQSPRYKVTKRGQDVALRCDPISGHVSLYWYRQALGQGPEFLTYFNYEAQQDKSGLPNDRFSAERPEGSISTLTIQRTEQRDSAMYRCASSLSGSTDTQYFGPGTRLTVL.

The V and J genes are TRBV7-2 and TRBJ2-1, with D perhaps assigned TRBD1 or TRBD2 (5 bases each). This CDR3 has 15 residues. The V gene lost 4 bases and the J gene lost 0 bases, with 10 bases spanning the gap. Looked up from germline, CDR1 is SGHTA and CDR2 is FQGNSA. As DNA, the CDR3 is TGTGCCAGCAGCTACCGGGACCGCTCCTACAATGAGCAGTTCTTC. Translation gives CASSYRDRSYNEQFF.